These 11 T cell receptor beta chains originate from one sample sequenced in a study of blood T cell repertoires in COVID-19. Generated by immunoSEQ multiplex PCR, the TCRdb table keeps only in-frame clones and is missing some. The sample has roughly 52,000 clones, roughly nine tenths seen once; the top ten hold roughly 20%. Sequenced material: peripheral blood. These receptor sequences come from a human donor in a cohort sampled during active COVID-19.

This chain uses TRBV5-1 with TRBJ1-1; 8 bases are shared with TRBD1. The V segment lost 0 bases and the J segment 9 bases; nucleotides outside the gene matches: 7. This CDR3 region has 14 residues. CDR1 SGHRS and CDR2 YFSETQ come from the germline V gene. The CDR3 spells CASSLVGQGTQAFF. DNA for the CDR3: TGCGCCAGCAGCTTGGTTGGACAGGGCACGCAAGCTTTCTTT. Complete variable domain (other parts from reference TRBV5-1 and TRBJ1-1): KAGVTQTPRYLIKTRGQQVTLSCSPISGHRSVSWYQQTPGQGLQFLFEYFSETQRNKGNFPGRFSGRQFSNSRSEMNVSTLELGDSALYLCASSLVGQGTQAFFGQGTRLTVV.

The chain joins TRBV2 to TRBJ1-2; maybe TRBD1 (5 bases). Trimming took off 7 bases at V and 1 base at J, with 16 bases between the two ends. Germline V gene data show CDR1 as SNHLY and CDR2 as FYNNEI. The CDR3 consists of 15 residues. The CDR3 DNA follows: TGTGCCAGCACCCGGGAGGAGGGGTTTAACTATGGCTACACCTTC. Amino acid sequence: CASTREEGFNYGYTF.

The V and J genes are TRBV9 and TRBJ1-1; D is undetermined. V was trimmed by 3 bases and J by 1 base, leaving 7 bases between them. CDR3 length: 13 amino acids. CDR1 is SGDLS, CDR2 YYNGEE, per germline. The CDR3 reads CASSGGGNTEAFF. CDR3 coding DNA: TGTGCCAGCAGCGGAGGAGGGAACACTGAAGCTTTCTTT. Using reference TRBV9 and TRBJ1-1 for the parts outside the CDR3, the full variable domain is DSGVTQTPKHLITATGQRVTLRCSPRSGDLSVYWYQQSLDQGLQFLIQYYNGEERAKGNILERFSAQQFPDLHSELNLSSLELGDSALYFCASSGGGNTEAFFGQGTRLTVV.

The chain recombines TRBV15 with TRBJ1-2; 8 nucleotides line up with TRBD1. The germline gives CDR1 LNHNV, CDR2 YYDKDF (reference sequence). The V segment lost 8 bases and the J segment 8 bases; nucleotides outside the gene matches: 10. CDR3 length: 13 residues. The CDR3 nucleotides read TGTGCCACCGGGGCTCGGACAGGGTCCGGCTACACCTTC. Protein: CATGARTGSGYTF.

V gene TRBV18 combines with J gene TRBJ2-7; 9 positions agree with TRBD1. This CDR3 has 16 amino acids. With V trimmed by 6 bases and J by 1 base, 10 bases remained unmatched. CDR1 KGHSH and CDR2 LQKENI come from the germline V gene. The CDR3 DNA follows: TGTGCCAGCTCCACCCCCATGGGACAGGGTTCCTACGAGCAGTACTTC. It encodes CASSTPMGQGSYEQYF.

The J gene is TRBJ2-1, the V gene TRBV5-6, with TRBD1 matching 7 bases. The CDR3 is made up of 16 amino acids. Germline values: CDR1 SGHDT, CDR2 YYEEEE. The ends lost 4 bases at V and 6 bases at J; junction bases unmatched: 13. Here the CDR3 reads CASSLPTGVVVNEQFF. In DNA, the CDR3 is TGTGCCAGCAGCCTTCCAACAGGGGTGGTAGTCAATGAGCAGTTCTTC. Looking up the rest from reference TRBV5-6 and TRBJ2-1 gives the full variable domain: DAGVTQSPTHLIKTRGQQVTLRCSPKSGHDTVSWYQQALGQGPQFIFQYYEEEERQRGNFPDRFSGHQFPNYSSELNVNALLLGDSALYLCASSLPTGVVVNEQFFGPGTRLTVL.

This rearrangement joins TRBV5-1 to TRBJ2-3; maybe TRBD1 (6 bases). CDR1 is SGHRS, CDR2 YFSETQ, per germline. The CDR3 loop spans 14 amino acids. V lost 7 bases to trimming and J lost 1 base, with 13 bases between them. In DNA, the CDR3 is TGCGCCAGCCGCCCAGGGGTGGGCACAGATACGCAGTATTTT. Translating it yields CASRPGVGTDTQYF.

The gene calls are TRBV24-1 and TRBJ2-2; maybe TRBD1 (7 bases). This CDR3 region has 13 residues. Germline values: CDR1 KGHDR, CDR2 SFDVKD. V was trimmed by 12 bases and J by 6 bases, leaving 16 bases between them. The CDR3 protein is CAASRGVAGELFF. The CDR3 DNA is TGTGCCGCATCCAGGGGGGTGGCCGGGGAGCTGTTTTTT.

This chain joins TRBV20-1 and TRBJ2-2; D is unresolved. Germline V gene data show CDR1 as DFQATT and CDR2 as SNEGSKA (reference sequence). V shed 3 bases and J shed 0 bases, with 14 bases lying between them. The CDR3 spans 16 residues. Here the CDR3 reads CSASYALRANTGELFF. The DNA of the CDR3 is TGCAGTGCTAGTTATGCCCTTCGGGCGAACACCGGGGAGCTGTTTTTT.

The chain links TRBV5-1 to TRBJ2-5, with 10 bases identical to TRBD2. Germline V CDR1 and CDR2: SGHRS, YFSETQ. The CDR3 extends over 17 amino acids. V shed 0 bases, J shed 2 bases, and the junction held 7 bases outside the gene matches. CDR3 region: CASSLVPSGGLQETQYF. The CDR3 DNA is TGCGCCAGCAGCTTGGTTCCTAGCGGGGGCCTTCAAGAGACCCAGTACTTC. Based on the CDR3 plus reference TRBV5-1 and TRBJ2-5, the full variable domain is KAGVTQTPRYLIKTRGQQVTLSCSPISGHRSVSWYQQTPGQGLQFLFEYFSETQRNKGNFPGRFSGRQFSNSRSEMNVSTLELGDSALYLCASSLVPSGGLQETQYFGPGTRLLVL.

The chain uses TRBV6-5 and TRBJ1-2; TRBD1 matches at 7 bases. Germline CDR1 is MNHEY and CDR2 is SVGAGI. The trim removed 6 bases at V and 2 bases at J, leaving 3 bases unmatched. The CDR3 loop spans 13 amino acids. CDR3 protein: CASSRQGNYGYTF. The CDR3 DNA is TGTGCCAGCAGCAGACAGGGAAACTATGGCTACACCTTC.